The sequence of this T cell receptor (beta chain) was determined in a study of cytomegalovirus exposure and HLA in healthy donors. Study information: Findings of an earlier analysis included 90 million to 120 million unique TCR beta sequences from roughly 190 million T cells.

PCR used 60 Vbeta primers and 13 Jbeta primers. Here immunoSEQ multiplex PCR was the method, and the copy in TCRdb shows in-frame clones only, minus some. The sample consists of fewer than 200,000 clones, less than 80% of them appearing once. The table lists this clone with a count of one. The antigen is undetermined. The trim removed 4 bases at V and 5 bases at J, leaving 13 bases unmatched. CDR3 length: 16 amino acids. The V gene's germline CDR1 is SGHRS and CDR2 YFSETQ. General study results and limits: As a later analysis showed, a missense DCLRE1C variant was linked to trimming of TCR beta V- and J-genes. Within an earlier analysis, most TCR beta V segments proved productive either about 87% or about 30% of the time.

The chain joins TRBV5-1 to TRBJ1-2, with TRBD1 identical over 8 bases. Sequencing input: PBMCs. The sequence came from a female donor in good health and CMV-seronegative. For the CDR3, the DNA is TGCGCCAGCAGCATAGGGATGGGACAGGATTTTTATGGCTACACCTTC. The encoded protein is CASSIGMGQDFYGYTF.